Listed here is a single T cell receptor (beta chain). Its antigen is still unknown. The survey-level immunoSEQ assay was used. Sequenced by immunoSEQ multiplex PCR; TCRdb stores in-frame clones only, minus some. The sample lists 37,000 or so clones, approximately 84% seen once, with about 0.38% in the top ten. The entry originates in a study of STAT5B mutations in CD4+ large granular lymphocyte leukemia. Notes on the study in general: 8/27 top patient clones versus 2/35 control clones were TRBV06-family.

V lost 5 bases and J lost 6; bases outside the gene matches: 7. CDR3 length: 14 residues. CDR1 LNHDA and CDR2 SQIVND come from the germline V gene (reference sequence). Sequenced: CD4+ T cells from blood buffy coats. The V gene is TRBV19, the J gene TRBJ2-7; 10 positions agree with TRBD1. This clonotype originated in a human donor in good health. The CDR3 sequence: CASSSDRGLGEQYF. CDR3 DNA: TGTGCCAGTAGTTCCGACAGGGGGCTGGGCGAGCAGTACTTC.